The clone carrying this T cell receptor (beta chain) came up a few times. V was clipped by 4 bases and J by 4 bases, with 16 bases between them. CDR1 and CDR2 from the germline V gene are SGHRS and YFSETQ. The CDR3 runs 15 residues. The data originate from a study of identical twins. Via MiXCR, TCRdb re-called the 5' RACE reads, giving one row per CDR3 protein. The sample contains more than 400,000 distinct CDR3 sequences, roughly 15% of which appear only once. The data were also submitted as part of a second study, on yellow fever vaccine responses in identical twins.

This chain joins TRBV5-1 and TRBJ2-3, with D maybe TRBD2 (7 bases). This clonotype originated in a woman aged 18-35 years in good health. Sequencing was performed on CD4+ T cells sorted from blood. The CDR3 DNA is TGCGCCAGCAGCCCTGCGGGGCGGGGGCCAGATACGCAGTATTTT. It yields the protein CASSPAGRGPDTQYF.